This T cell receptor beta chain was documented in a study of human T cells and chemical hapten exposure. TCRdb ran MiXCR on the RACE reads and lists one entry per CDR3 protein. This sample has tens of thousands of distinct CDR3 sequences, with over 7% found just once. Deletions cut 1 base from V and 1 base from J, with 13 bases between. The germline V gene encodes CDR1 SEHNR and CDR2 FQNEAQ (reference sequence). This CDR3 has 17 residues. Time point given: healthy volunteer bleed at 6 weeks. Unfractionated whole blood yielded total RNA. The genes are TRBV7-9 and TRBJ2-2; a possible D gene is TRBD2 (5 bases). Sequencing was performed on whole blood. This sequence was found in a male donor in good health. Some clones in this sample may be carry-over from other donors' samples. The CDR3 DNA reads as TGTGCCAGCAGCTTAGGGACTTCCCTATTGAACACCGGGGAGCTGTTTTTT. It codes for CASSLGTSLLNTGELFF.